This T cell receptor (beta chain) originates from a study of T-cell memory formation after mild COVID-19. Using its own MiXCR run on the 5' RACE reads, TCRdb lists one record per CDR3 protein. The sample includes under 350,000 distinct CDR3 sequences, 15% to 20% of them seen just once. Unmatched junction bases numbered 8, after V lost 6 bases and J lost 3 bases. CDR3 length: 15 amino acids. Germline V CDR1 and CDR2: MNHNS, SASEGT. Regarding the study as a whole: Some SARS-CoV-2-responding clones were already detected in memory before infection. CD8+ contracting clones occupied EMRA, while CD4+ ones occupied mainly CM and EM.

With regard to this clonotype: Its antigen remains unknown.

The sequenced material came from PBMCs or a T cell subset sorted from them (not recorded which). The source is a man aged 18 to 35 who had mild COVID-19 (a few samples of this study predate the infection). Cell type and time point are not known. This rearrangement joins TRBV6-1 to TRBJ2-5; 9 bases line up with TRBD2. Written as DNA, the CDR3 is TGTGCCAGCAGCCGGATAGCGGGGGAGGAAGAGACCCAGTACTTC. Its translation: CASSRIAGEEETQYF.